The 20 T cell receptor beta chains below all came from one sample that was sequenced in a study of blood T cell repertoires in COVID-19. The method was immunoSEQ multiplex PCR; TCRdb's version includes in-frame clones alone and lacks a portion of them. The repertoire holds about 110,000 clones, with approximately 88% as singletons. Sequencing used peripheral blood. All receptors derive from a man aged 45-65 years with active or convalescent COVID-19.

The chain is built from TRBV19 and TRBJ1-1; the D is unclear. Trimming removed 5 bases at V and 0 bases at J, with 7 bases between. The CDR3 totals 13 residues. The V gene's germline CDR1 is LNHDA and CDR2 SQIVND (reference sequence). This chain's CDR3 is CASSFSLNTEAFF. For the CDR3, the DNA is TGTGCCAGTAGTTTCTCCCTGAACACTGAAGCTTTCTTT.

The CDR3, as DNA: TGCGCCAGCAGCGGAGGACAGGGGCTCGGAAACACTGAAGCTTTCTTT. The encoded protein is CASSGGQGLGNTEAFF. The chain carries TRBV5-1 and TRBJ1-1; 9 nucleotides agree with TRBD1. The CDR3 length is 16 residues. The germline V gene encodes CDR1 SGHRS and CDR2 YFSETQ. Trimming cost V 4 bases and J 2 bases; bases outside gene matches: 9. Full variable domain (outside the CDR3, taken from reference TRBV5-1 and TRBJ1-1): KAGVTQTPRYLIKTRGQQVTLSCSPISGHRSVSWYQQTPGQGLQFLFEYFSETQRNKGNFPGRFSGRQFSNSRSEMNVSTLELGDSALYLCASSGGQGLGNTEAFFGQGTRLTVV.

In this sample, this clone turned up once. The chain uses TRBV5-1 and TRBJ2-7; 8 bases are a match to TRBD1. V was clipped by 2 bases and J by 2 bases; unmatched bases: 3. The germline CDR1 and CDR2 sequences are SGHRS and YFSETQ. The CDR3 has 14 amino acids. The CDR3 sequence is CASSFRDRTYEQYF. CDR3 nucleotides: TGCGCCAGCAGCTTCCGGGACAGGACCTACGAGCAGTACTTC. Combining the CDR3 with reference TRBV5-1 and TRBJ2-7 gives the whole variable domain KAGVTQTPRYLIKTRGQQVTLSCSPISGHRSVSWYQQTPGQGLQFLFEYFSETQRNKGNFPGRFSGRQFSNSRSEMNVSTLELGDSALYLCASSFRDRTYEQYFGPGTRLTVT.

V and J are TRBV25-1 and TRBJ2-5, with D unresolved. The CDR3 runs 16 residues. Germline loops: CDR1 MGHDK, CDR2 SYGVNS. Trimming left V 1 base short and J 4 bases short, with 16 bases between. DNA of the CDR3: TGTGCCAGCAGTGAATTTCCGGTGGGTGCGGCAGAGACCCAGTACTTC. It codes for CASSEFPVGAAETQYF.

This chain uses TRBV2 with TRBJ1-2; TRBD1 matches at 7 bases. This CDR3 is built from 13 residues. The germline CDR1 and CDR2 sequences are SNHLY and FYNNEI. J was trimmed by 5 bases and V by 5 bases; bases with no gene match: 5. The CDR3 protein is CASSPLGQYGYTF. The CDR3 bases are TGTGCCAGCAGTCCATTGGGACAGTATGGCTACACCTTC.

The CDR3 sequence is CASNTGSGRSYEQYF. The CDR3 DNA is TGTGCCAGCAATACAGGTAGCGGGAGATCCTACGAGCAGTACTTC. The V and J genes are TRBV28 and TRBJ2-7; 9 bases are a match to TRBD2. The V segment lost 7 bases and the J segment 1 base; nucleotides outside the gene matches: 8. CDR1 is MDHEN and CDR2 is SYDVKM in the germline V gene. This CDR3 is built from 15 residues.

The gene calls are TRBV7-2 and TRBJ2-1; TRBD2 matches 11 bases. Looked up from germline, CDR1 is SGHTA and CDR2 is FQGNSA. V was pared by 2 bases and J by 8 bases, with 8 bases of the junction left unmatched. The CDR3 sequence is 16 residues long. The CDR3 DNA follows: TGTGCCAGCAGCTTATCCCGACTAGCGGGATACGATGAGCAGTTCTTC. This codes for CASSLSRLAGYDEQFF.

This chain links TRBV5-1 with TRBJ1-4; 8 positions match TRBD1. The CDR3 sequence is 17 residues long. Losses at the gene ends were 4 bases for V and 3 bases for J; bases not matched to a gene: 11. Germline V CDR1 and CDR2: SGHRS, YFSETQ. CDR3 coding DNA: TGCGCCAGCAGCCACGGACAGGGTCACGGAGCTAATGAAAAACTGTTTTTT. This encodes CASSHGQGHGANEKLFF.

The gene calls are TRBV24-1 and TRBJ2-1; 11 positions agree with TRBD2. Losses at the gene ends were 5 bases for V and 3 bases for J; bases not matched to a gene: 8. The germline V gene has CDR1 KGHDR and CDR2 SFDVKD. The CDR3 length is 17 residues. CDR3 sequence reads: CATSGMTSGNFYNEQFF. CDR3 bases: TGTGCCACCAGTGGTATGACTAGCGGGAATTTCTACAATGAGCAGTTCTTC.

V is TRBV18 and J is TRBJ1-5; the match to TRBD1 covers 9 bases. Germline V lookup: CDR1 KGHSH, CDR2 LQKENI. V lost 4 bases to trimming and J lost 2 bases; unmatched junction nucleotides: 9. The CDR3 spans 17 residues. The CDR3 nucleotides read TGTGCCAGCTCACAACCGGGACAGGGTGGGGGCAATCAGCCCCAGCATTTT. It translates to CASSQPGQGGGNQPQHF.

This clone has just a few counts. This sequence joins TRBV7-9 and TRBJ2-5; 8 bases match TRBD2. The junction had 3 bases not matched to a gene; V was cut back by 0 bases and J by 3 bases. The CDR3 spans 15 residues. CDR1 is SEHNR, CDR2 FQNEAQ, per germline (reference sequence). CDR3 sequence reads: CASSLALAEKETQYF. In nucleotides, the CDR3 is TGTGCCAGCAGCTTAGCACTAGCGGAGAAAGAGACCCAGTACTTC.

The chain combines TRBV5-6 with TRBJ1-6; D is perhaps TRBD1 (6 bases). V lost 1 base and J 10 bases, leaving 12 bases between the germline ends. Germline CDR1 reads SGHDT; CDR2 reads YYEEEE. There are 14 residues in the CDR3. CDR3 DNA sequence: TGTGCCAGCAGCTTGCGGCAGGGGCAATCACCCCTCCACTTT. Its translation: CASSLRQGQSPLHF. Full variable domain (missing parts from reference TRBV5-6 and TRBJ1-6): DAGVTQSPTHLIKTRGQQVTLRCSPKSGHDTVSWYQQALGQGPQFIFQYYEEEERQRGNFPDRFSGHQFPNYSSELNVNALLLGDSALYLCASSLRQGQSPLHFGNGTRLTVT.

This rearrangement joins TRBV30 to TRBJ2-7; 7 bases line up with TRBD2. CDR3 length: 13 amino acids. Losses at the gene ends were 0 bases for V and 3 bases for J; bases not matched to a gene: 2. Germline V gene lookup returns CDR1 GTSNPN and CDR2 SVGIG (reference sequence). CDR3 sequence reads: CAWSVLADYEQYF. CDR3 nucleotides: TGTGCCTGGAGTGTGCTAGCGGACTACGAGCAGTACTTC.

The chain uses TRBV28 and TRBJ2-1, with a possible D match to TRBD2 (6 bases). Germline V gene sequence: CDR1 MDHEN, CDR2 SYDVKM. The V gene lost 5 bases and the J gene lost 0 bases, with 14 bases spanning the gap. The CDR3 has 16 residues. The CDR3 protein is CASSGRDPSSYNEQFF. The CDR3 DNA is TGTGCCAGCAGTGGGCGGGACCCGAGCTCCTACAATGAGCAGTTCTTC.

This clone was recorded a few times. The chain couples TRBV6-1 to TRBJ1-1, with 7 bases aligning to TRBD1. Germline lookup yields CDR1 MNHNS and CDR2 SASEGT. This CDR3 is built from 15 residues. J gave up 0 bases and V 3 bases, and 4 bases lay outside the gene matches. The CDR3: CASSDWGQLNTEAFF. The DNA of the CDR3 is TGTGCCAGCAGTGATTGGGGACAGCTGAACACTGAAGCTTTCTTT.

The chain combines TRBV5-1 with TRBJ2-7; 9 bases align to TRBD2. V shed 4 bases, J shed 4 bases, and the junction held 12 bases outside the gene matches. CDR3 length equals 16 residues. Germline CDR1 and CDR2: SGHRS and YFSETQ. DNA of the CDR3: TGCGCCAGCAGCCTGTCTGGCCTAGCGGGGACATACGAGCAGTACTTC. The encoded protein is CASSLSGLAGTYEQYF.

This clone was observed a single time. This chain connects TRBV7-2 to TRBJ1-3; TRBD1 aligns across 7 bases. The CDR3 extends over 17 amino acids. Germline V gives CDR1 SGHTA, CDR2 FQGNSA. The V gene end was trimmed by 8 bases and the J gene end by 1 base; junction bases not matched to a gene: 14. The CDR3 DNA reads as TGTGCCAGCCGAAAGGAGGGGGCGCATTTGTCTGGAAACACCATATATTTT. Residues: CASRKEGAHLSGNTIYF.

CDR3 amino acids: CAITGGPADTQYF. CDR3 DNA: TGTGCCATCACGGGAGGGCCGGCAGATACGCAGTATTTT. The J gene is TRBJ2-3, the V gene TRBV10-3; 8 nucleotides align to TRBD2. The germline CDR1 and CDR2 sequences are ENHRY and SYGVKD. This CDR3 is built from 13 residues. Unmatched junction bases numbered 4, after V lost 7 bases and J lost 4 bases.

This CDR3 is CASSQDLHTQYF. In DNA form, the CDR3 reads TGTGCCAGCAGCCAAGACCTCCATACGCAGTATTTT. The chain is built from TRBV4-2 and TRBJ2-3; D is unresolved. From germline, CDR1 is LGHNA and CDR2 YNFKEQ. CDR3 size: 12 residues. V was clipped by 0 bases and J by 7 bases, with 5 bases between them.

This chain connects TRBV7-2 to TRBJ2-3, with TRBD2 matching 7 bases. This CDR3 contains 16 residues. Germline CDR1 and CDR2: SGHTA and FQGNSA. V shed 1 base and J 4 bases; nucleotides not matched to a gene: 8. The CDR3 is CASSLVGGSGADTQYF. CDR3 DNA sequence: TGTGCCAGCAGCTTAGTGGGCGGGAGTGGGGCAGATACGCAGTATTTT. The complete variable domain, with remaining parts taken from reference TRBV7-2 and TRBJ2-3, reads GAGVSQSPSNKVTEKGKDVELRCDPISGHTALYWYRQSLGQGLEFLIYFQGNSAPDKSGLPSDRFSAERTGGSVSTLTIQRTQQEDSAVYLCASSLVGGSGADTQYFGPGTRLTVL.